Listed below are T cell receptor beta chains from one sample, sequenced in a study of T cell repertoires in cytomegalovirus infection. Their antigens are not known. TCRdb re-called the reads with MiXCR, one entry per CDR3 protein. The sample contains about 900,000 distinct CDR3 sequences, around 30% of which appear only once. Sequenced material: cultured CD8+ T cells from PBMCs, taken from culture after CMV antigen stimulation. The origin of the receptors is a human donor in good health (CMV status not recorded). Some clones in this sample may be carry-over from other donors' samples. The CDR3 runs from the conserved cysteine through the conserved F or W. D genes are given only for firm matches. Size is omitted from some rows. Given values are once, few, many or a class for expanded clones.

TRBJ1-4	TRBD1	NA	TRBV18	CANSPSGTGWKKLFF	TGTGCCAACTCACCCTCCGGGACAGGGTGGAAAAAACTGTTTTTT
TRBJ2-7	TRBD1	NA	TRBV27	CASIFGQGRYEQYF	TGTGCCAGCATTTTCGGACAGGGCCGGTACGAGCAGTACTTC
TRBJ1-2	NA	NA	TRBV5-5	CASSLEGIAYGYTF	TGTGCCAGCAGCTTGGAGGGGATTGCTTATGGCTACACCTTC
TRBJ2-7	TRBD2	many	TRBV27	CASSSSGGTYEQYF	TGTGCCAGCAGCTCTAGCGGGGGGACCTACGAGCAGTACTTC
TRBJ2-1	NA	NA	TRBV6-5	CASSGSRASYNEQFF	TGTGCCAGCAGTGGGTCCAGGGCGTCCTACAATGAGCAGTTCTTC
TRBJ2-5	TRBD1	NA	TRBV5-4	CASSYGQGETQYF	TGTGCCAGCAGCTATGGACAGGGAGAGACCCAGTACTTC
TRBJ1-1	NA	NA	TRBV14	CASSQGFTALNTEAFF	TGTGCCAGCAGCCAAGGTTTTACAGCATTGAACACTGAAGCTTTCTTT
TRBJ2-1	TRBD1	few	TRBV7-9	CASTMEGTGGKENNEQFF	TGTGCCAGCACCATGGAGGGGACAGGGGGCAAGGAGAACAATGAGCAGTTCTTC
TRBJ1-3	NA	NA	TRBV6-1	CASSEDRFRGNTIYF	TGTGCCAGCAGTGAAGACAGGTTCCGGGGAAACACCATATATTTT
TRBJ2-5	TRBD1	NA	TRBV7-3	CASSPQGLGETQYF	TGTGCCAGCAGCCCACAGGGGTTGGGGGAGACCCAGTACTTC
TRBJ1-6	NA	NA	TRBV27	CASTPRGGRSVNSPLHF	TGTGCCAGCACCCCTAGGGGGGGACGGTCGGTTAATTCACCCCTCCACTTT
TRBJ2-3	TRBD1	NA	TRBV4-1	CASSQERPGQGTDTQYF	TGCGCCAGCAGCCAAGAGCGACCGGGACAGGGCACAGATACGCAGTATTTT
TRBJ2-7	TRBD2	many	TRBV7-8	CASSLKAGGLHEQYF	TGTGCCAGCAGCTTAAAAGCGGGGGGTCTGCACGAGCAGTACTTC
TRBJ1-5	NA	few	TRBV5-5	CASSLDVDQPQHF	TGTGCCAGCAGCTTGGATGTAGATCAGCCCCAGCATTTT
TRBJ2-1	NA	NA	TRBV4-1	CASSRSVSPGAAYGEQFF	TGCGCCAGCAGCCGCTCAGTTTCCCCCGGGGCCGCGTACGGTGAGCAGTTCTTC
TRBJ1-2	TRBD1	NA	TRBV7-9	CASSPGTGYNYGYTF	TGTGCCAGCAGCCCCGGGACAGGGTACAACTATGGCTACACCTTC
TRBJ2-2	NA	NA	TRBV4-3	CASSQDLPPNTGELFF	TGCGCCAGCAGCCAAGATCTGCCCCCGAACACCGGGGAGCTGTTTTTT
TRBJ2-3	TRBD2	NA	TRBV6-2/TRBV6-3	CASSYRITSIPGLGGDTQYF	TGTGCCAGCAGTTACCGGATCACAAGCATACCGGGACTAGGGGGAGATACGCAGTATTTT
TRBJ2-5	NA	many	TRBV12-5	CASGLGETQYF	TGTGCTAGTGGTTTGGGAGAGACCCAGTACTTC
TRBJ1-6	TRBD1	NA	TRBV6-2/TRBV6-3	CASSYPSGGRSPLHF	TGTGCCAGCAGTTATCCTTCAGGGGGACGGTCACCCCTCCACTTT
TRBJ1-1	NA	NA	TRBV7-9	CASSLGRITNTEAFF	TGTGCCAGCAGCTTAGGGCGGATCACGAACACTGAAGCTTTCTTT
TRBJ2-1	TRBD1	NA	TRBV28	CASSFQDRGLNNEQFF	TGTGCCAGCAGTTTCCAGGACAGGGGACTCAACAATGAGCAGTTCTTC
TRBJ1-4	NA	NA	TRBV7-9	CASSLVRRQAEFNEKLFF	TGTGCCAGCAGCTTAGTGAGGAGGCAGGCCGAGTTTAATGAAAAACTGTTTTTT
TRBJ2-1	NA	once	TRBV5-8	CASVGDQGDLNEQFF	TGTGCCAGCGTTGGGGACCAAGGGGACCTGAATGAGCAGTTCTTC
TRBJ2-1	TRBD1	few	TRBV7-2	CASSPRRTGDYNEQFF	TGTGCCAGCAGCCCACGCCGTACAGGGGACTACAATGAGCAGTTCTTC
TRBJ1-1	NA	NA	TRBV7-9	CASRGQGGTEAFF	TGTGCCAGCAGAGGCCAGGGAGGGACTGAAGCTTTCTTT
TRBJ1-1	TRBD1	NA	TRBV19	CASSIFEGAAFF	TGTGCCAGTAGTATATTCGAGGGGGCGGCTTTCTTT